This T cell receptor beta chain was obtained from a study of blood T cell repertoires in COVID-19. Produced via immunoSEQ multiplex PCR; TCRdb's table is partial and in-frame only. The table records a few hundred thousand clones, roughly nine tenths of them present only once. The sequencing sample was made of peripheral blood. The sequence came from a man aged 50 to 59 with acute or convalescent COVID-19.

CDR3 residues: CASRFRQGNTEAFF. DNA for the CDR3: TGTGCCAGCAGATTCCGACAGGGGAACACTGAAGCTTTCTTT. The chain has TRBV6-4 and TRBJ1-1; 7 bases fit TRBD1. Germline V CDR1 and CDR2: MRHNA, SNTAGT. J gave up 1 base and V 6 bases, and 5 bases lay outside the gene matches. CDR3 size: 14 residues.